The rows below give T cell receptor beta chains drawn from one sample of a study of cytomegalovirus exposure and HLA in healthy donors. The repertoire was sequenced with immunoSEQ multiplex PCR; TCRdb's copy has only in-frame clones and lacks some. The table records around 170,000 clones, 84% of them present only once. The sample comprised PBMCs. Receptor source: a woman between 50 and 59 years old in good health and CMV-seropositive. The CDR3 runs from the conserved cysteine through the conserved F or W. The D gene is left open where the match is weak. Not all rows give a size; the values are once, few, many and, for expanded clones, a class.

d_call,clone_size,v_call,j_call,cdr3_aa,cdr3_nt
.,.,TRBV5-5,TRBJ1-5,CASSQTRGQPQHF,TGTGCCAGCAGCCAGACAAGGGGCCAGCCCCAGCATTTT
.,few,TRBV2,TRBJ1-2,CASSDRGYGYTF,TGTGCCAGCAGTGACAGGGGCTATGGCTACACCTTC
.,.,TRBV6-5,TRBJ2-7,CANRSQAYEQYF,TGTGCCAACAGGTCACAGGCATACGAGCAGTACTTC
TRBD1,few,TRBV4-2,TRBJ1-1,CASSPRGRDTEAFF,TGTGCCAGCAGCCCCAGGGGGCGAGACACTGAAGCTTTCTTT
TRBD2,once,TRBV6-5,TRBJ2-1,CASSPLSGGNEQFF,TGTGCCAGCAGTCCCCTGAGCGGGGGAAATGAGCAGTTCTTC
.,.,TRBV5-1,TRBJ2-1,CASSLEQGRFYEQFF,TGCGCCAGCAGCTTGGAACAGGGACGCTTCTATGAGCAGTTCTTC
TRBD1,.,TRBV19,TRBJ2-7,CASEFSQGVGQYF,TGTGCCTCCGAATTCTCGCAGGGGGTTGGGCAGTACTTC
.,.,TRBV7-6,TRBJ1-2,CASSKTEITNYGYTF,TGTGCCAGCAGCAAGACAGAAATTACTAACTATGGCTACACCTTC
TRBD1,.,TRBV6-5,TRBJ1-5,CASRDREGNQPQHF,TGTGCCAGCAGAGACAGGGAAGGCAATCAGCCCCAGCATTTT
.,.,TRBV7-9,TRBJ2-1,CASSPPPDSDRRNEQFF,TGTGCCAGCAGCCCTCCCCCCGACTCAGATCGGAGGAATGAGCAGTTCTTC
.,.,TRBV11-2,TRBJ1-1,CASSLNRDTEAFF,TGTGCCAGCAGCTTAAACAGGGACACTGAAGCTTTCTTT
TRBD2,few,TRBV6-6,TRBJ2-3,CASRTPSGGASDTQYF,TGTGCCAGCAGAACTCCTAGCGGGGGGGCGTCAGATACGCAGTATTTT
TRBD1,.,TRBV5-1,TRBJ1-5,CASSLETGDGQPQHF,TGCGCCAGCAGCTTGGAGACAGGGGACGGCCAGCCCCAGCATTTT
.,.,TRBV11-3,TRBJ2-7,CASSLQGRIGEQYF,TGTGCCAGCAGCTTACAGGGGCGAATTGGCGAGCAGTACTTC
.,.,TRBV7-9,TRBJ1-1,CASSLVIFRQLGPNTEAFF,TGTGCCAGCAGCTTAGTCATTTTCCGACAGTTAGGACCGAACACTGAAGCTTTCTTT
.,.,TRBV28,TRBJ1-4,CASDTGDSNEKLFF,TGTGCCAGTGACACCGGGGATAGTAATGAAAAACTGTTTTTT
.,.,TRBV9,TRBJ1-2,CASSVVDFYGYTF,TGTGCCAGCAGCGTAGTGGACTTTTATGGCTACACCTTC
TRBD2,once,TRBV5-1,TRBJ2-5,CASSLTTSGGLETQYF,TGCGCCAGCAGCCTCACTACTAGCGGGGGCCTAGAGACCCAGTACTTC
.,.,TRBV7-9,TRBJ1-1,CSSSLGGGRGEAFF,TGTTCCAGCAGCTTAGGGGGAGGGCGGGGTGAAGCTTTCTTT
TRBD1,.,TRBV9,TRBJ2-1,CASSVTGGNEQFF,TGTGCCAGCAGTGTTACAGGGGGTAATGAGCAGTTCTTC
.,.,TRBV6-5,TRBJ1-1,CASSTPTGEAFF,TGTGCCAGCAGTACCCCGACAGGAGAAGCTTTCTTT
.,.,TRBV10-3,TRBJ2-1,CAISELAGKYNEQFF,TGTGCCATCAGTGAGTTGGCAGGGAAATACAATGAGCAGTTCTTC
.,.,TRBV7-8,TRBJ2-1,CASSLALTGFINEQFF,TGTGCCAGCAGCTTAGCGTTAACAGGGTTTATTAATGAGCAGTTCTTC
TRBD1,.,TRBV6-6,TRBJ1-2,CASRWDRGTYGYTF,TGTGCCAGCAGGTGGGACAGGGGGACATATGGCTACACCTTC
.,once,TRBV7-7,TRBJ1-6,CASSTRLDSPLHF,TGTGCCAGCAGCACCCGACTAGATTCACCCCTCCACTTT
TRBD1,once,TRBV5-4,TRBJ1-6,CASSLELGTGGSPLHF,TGTGCCAGCAGCTTGGAGCTAGGGACAGGAGGTTCACCCCTCCACTTT
TRBD2,.,TRBV5-1,TRBJ2-3,CASSPFGLAGTDTQYF,TGCGCCAGCAGCCCGTTCGGACTAGCTGGTACAGATACGCAGTATTTT
TRBD1,.,TRBV5-1,TRBJ2-5,CASSLVGQGSETQYF,TGCGCCAGCAGCTTGGTTGGACAGGGCAGCGAGACCCAGTACTTC
.,.,TRBV5-8,TRBJ1-3,CASSGGQLSTGNTIYF,TGTGCCAGCAGCGGGGGACAATTATCAACCGGAAACACCATATATTTT
TRBD2,.,TRBV7-2,TRBJ2-3,CASSRGASGEYTQYF,TGTGCCAGCAGCAGAGGGGCTAGCGGGGAGTATACGCAGTATTTT
.,once,TRBV29-1,TRBJ2-3,CSVRTAKLLTDTQYF,TGCAGCGTCCGGACAGCGAAACTTCTCACAGATACGCAGTATTTT
TRBD2,.,TRBV10-2,TRBJ2-3,CASSESTSTSGGADTQYF,TGCGCCAGCAGTGAGTCGACTTCCACTAGCGGGGGAGCAGATACGCAGTATTTT
.,.,TRBV9,TRBJ2-3,CASSVATRDTQYF,TGTGCCAGCAGCGTAGCTACGAGGGATACGCAGTATTTT
TRBD1,.,TRBV7-2,TRBJ1-2,CASSLGQGGYGYTF,TGTGCCAGCAGCTTGGGACAGGGAGGCTATGGCTACACCTTC
.,.,TRBV5-4,TRBJ2-6,CASSQDIERSGANVLTF,TGTGCCAGCAGCCAGGACATCGAGCGCTCTGGGGCCAACGTCCTGACTTTC
.,once,TRBV4-2,TRBJ1-4,CASSQDGSRPNEKLFF,TGTGCCAGCAGCCAAGATGGGAGTCGGCCTAATGAAAAACTGTTTTTT
.,.,TRBV5-1,TRBJ1-1,CASSDAGVSNTEAFF,TGCGCCAGCAGCGACGCGGGGGTGTCGAACACTGAAGCTTTCTTT
TRBD2,.,TRBV5-1,TRBJ2-5,CASGSAGKETQYF,TGCGCCAGCGGCTCAGCGGGGAAAGAGACCCAGTACTTC
TRBD2,.,TRBV2,TRBJ2-6,CASSAGGGAGGANVLTF,TGTGCCAGCAGTGCTGGCGGGGGGGCGGGAGGGGCCAACGTCCTGACTTTC
.,.,TRBV30,TRBJ1-6,CAWSDDSGSPLHF,TGTGCCTGGAGTGATGACAGCGGGTCACCCCTCCACTTT
TRBD1,.,TRBV11-2,TRBJ1-1,CASSMTGGYFGGNTEAFF,TGTGCCAGCAGCATGACAGGGGGCTATTTCGGGGGAAACACTGAAGCTTTCTTT
.,.,TRBV7-2,TRBJ2-5,CASSLAATGQETQYF,TGTGCCAGCAGCTTAGCCGCGACAGGCCAAGAGACCCAGTACTTC
TRBD1,.,TRBV6-6,TRBJ2-3,CASSVQTGFGDTQYF,TGTGCCAGCAGTGTACAGACAGGGTTTGGAGATACGCAGTATTTT
.,.,TRBV28,TRBJ1-4,CASSLWGRSNEKLFF,TGTGCCAGCAGTCTCTGGGGCAGGTCTAATGAAAAACTGTTTTTT
TRBD2,.,TRBV4-2,TRBJ2-2,CASSQGTSGGVGELFF,TGTGCCAGCAGCCAAGGGACTAGCGGGGGGGTCGGGGAGCTGTTTTTT